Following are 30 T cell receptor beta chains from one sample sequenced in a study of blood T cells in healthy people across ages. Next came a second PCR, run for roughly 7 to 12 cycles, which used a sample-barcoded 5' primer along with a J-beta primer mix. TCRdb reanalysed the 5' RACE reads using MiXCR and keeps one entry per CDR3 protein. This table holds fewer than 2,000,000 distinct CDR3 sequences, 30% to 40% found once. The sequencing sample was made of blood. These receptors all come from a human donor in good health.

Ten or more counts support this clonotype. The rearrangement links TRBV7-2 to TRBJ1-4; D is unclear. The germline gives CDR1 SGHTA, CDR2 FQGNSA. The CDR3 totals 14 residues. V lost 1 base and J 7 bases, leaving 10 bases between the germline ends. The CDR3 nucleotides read TGTGCCAGCAGCTTAGGCTTGCCGCCTGAAAAACTGTTTTTT. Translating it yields CASSLGLPPEKLFF.

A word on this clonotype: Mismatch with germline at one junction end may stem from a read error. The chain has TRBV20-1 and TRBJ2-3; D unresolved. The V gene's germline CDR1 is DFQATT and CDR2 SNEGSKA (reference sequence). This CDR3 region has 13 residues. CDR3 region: CSATWWGADTRYF. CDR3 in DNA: TGCAGTGCTACCTGGTGGGGTGCGGATACGCGGTATTTT.

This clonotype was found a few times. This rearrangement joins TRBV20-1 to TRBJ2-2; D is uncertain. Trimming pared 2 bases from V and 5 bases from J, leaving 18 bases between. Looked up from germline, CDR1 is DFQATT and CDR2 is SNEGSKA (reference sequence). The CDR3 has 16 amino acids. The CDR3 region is CSARFPRHPRTGELFF. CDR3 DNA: TGCAGTGCTAGATTCCCCCGGCACCCGAGAACCGGGGAGCTGTTTTTT.

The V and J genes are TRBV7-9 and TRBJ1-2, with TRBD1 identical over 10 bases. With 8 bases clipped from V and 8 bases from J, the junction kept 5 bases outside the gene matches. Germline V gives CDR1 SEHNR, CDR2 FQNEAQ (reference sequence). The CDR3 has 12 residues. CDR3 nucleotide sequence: TGTGCCAGCGGCGACAGGGGGCAGGGCTACACCTTC. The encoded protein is CASGDRGQGYTF.

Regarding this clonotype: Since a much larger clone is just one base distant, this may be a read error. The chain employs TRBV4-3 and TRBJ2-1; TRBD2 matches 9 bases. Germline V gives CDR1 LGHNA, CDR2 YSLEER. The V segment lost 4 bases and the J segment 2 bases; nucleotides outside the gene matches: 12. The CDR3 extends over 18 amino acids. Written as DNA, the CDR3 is TGCGCCAGCAGCCCCTGGACTAGCGAGGGTTCTCCCTACAATGAGCAGTTCTTC. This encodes CASSPWTSEGSPYNEQFF.

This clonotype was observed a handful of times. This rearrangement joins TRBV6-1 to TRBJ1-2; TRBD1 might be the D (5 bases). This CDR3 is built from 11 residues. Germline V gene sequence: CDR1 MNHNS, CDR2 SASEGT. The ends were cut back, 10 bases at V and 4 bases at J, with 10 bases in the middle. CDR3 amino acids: CATRDVYGYTF. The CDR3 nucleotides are TGTGCCACCCGGGACGTCTATGGCTACACCTTC.

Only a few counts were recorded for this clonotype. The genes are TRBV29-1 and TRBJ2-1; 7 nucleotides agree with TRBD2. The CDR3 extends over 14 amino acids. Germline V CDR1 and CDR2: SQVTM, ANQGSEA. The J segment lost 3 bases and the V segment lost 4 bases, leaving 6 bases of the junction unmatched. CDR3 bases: TGCAGCGTTGCGTTCCGGGGGGACTACAATGAGCAGTTCTTC. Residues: CSVAFRGDYNEQFF.

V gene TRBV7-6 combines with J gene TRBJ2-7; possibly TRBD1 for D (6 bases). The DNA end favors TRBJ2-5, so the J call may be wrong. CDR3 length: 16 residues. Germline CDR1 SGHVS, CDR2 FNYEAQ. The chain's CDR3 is CASSLAEQGPGETQYF. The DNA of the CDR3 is TGTGCCAGCAGCTTAGCCGAACAGGGCCCCGGAGAGACCCAGTACTTC.

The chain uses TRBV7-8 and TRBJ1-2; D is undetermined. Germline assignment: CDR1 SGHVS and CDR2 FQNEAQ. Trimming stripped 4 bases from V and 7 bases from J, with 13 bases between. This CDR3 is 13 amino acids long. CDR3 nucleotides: TGTGCCAGCAGCTATCGAGTTGGCGGTGGCTACACCTTC. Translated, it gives CASSYRVGGGYTF.

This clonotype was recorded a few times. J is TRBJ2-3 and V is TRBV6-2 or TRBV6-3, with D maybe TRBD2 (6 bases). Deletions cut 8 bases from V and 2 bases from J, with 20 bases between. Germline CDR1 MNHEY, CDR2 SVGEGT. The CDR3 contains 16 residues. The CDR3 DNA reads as TGTGCCAGCGCAGGCGATCGGGACTTGAACACAGATACGCAGTATTTT. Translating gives CASAGDRDLNTDTQYF.

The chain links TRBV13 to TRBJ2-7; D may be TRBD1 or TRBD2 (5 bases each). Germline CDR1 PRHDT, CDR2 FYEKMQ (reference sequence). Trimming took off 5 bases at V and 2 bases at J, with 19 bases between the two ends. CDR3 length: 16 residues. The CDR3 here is CASSRSGTDLTYEQYF. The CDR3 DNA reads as TGTGCCAGCAGCCGTTCCGGGACGGATCTGACCTACGAGCAGTACTTC.

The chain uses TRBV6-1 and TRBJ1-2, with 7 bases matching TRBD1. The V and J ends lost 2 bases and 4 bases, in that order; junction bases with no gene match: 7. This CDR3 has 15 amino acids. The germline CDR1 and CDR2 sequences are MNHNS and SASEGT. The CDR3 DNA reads TGTGCCAGCAGTGAAAGACAGGGAGGGACCTATGGCTACACCTTC. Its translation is CASSERQGGTYGYTF.

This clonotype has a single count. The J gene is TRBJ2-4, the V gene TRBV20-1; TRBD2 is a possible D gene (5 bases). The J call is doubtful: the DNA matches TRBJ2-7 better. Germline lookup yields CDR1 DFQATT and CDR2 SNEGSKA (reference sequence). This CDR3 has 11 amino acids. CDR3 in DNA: TGCGGTGTCACTAGGCGTTACGAGCAGTACTTC. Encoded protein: CGVTRRYEQYF.

The CDR3 nucleotides are TGCAGTGCGTACAAACTAGGACAGGGTACTTCTCAAGAGACCCAGTACTTC. Translation: CSAYKLGQGTSQETQYF. The V gene is TRBV20-1, the J gene TRBJ2-5; 8 nucleotides agree with TRBD1. This CDR3 has 17 residues. In germline, CDR1 is DFQATT, CDR2 SNEGSKA (reference sequence). J lost 2 bases, V lost 6 bases, and 17 bases had no gene match.

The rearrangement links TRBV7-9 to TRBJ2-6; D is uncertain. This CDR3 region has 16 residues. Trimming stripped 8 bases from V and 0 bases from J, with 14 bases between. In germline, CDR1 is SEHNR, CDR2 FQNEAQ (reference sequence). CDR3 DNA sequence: TGTGCCAGCCACCCAGTTCCGCTCTCTGGGGCCAACGTCCTGACTTTC. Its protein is CASHPVPLSGANVLTF.

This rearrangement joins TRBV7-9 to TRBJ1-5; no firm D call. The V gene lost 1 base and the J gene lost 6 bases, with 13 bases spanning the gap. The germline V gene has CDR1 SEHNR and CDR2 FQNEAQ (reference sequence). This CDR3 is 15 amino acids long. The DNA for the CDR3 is TGTGCCAGCAGCTTAGGTGCTCTGGACGGTCAGCCCCAGCATTTT. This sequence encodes CASSLGALDGQPQHF. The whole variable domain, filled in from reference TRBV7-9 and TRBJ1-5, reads DTGVSQNPRHKITKRGQNVTFRCDPISEHNRLYWYRQTLGQGPEFLTYFQNEAQLEKSRLLSDRFSAERPKGSFSTLEIQRTEQGDSAMYLCASSLGALDGQPQHFGDGTRLSIL.

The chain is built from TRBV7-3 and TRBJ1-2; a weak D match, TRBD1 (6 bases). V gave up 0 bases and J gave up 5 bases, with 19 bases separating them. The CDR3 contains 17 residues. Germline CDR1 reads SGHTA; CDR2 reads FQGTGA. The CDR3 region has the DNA TGTGCCAGCAGCTTAACCCGAAACCCGGACAGAGTGTATGGCTACACCTTC. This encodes CASSLTRNPDRVYGYTF.

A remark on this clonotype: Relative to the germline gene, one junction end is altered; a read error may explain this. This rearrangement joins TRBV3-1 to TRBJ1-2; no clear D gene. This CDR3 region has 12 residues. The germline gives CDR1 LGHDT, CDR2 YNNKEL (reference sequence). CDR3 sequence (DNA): TGTGCCACCTCTGCGGGTTGGGATGGCTATACCTTC. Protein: CATSAGWDGYTF.

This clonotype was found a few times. The CDR3 loop is CATEKRTGGLHGGELFF. The CDR3, as DNA: TGTGCCACCGAGAAACGCACAGGGGGTTTACATGGCGGGGAGCTGTTTTTT. The chain carries TRBV11-2 and TRBJ2-2, with 8 bases identical to TRBD1. The CDR3 is made up of 17 amino acids. V lost 10 bases, J lost 7 bases, and 20 bases stayed unmatched. In germline, CDR1 is SGHAT, CDR2 FQNNGV.

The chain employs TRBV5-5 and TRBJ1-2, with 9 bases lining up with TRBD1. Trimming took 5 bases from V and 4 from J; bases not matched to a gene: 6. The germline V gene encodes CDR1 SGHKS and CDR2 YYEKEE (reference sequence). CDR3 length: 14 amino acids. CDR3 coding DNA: TGTGCCAGCAGTTGGGACAGGGACTCCTATGGCTACACCTTC. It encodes CASSWDRDSYGYTF.

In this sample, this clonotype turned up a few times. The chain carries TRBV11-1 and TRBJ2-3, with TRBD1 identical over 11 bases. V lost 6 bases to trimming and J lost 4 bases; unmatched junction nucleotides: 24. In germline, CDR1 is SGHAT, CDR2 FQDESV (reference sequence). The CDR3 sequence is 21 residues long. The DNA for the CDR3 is TGTGCCAGCAGGAGGCCGCCGAAAAACGTCCCGGGACAGGGGGGATCAGATACGCAGTATTTT. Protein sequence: CASRRPPKNVPGQGGSDTQYF. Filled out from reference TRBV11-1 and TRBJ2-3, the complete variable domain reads EAEVAQSPRYKITEKSQAVAFWCDPISGHATLYWYRQILGQGPELLVQFQDESVVDDSQLPKDRFSAERLKGVDSTLKIQPAELGDSAMYLCASRRPPKNVPGQGGSDTQYFGPGTRLTVL.

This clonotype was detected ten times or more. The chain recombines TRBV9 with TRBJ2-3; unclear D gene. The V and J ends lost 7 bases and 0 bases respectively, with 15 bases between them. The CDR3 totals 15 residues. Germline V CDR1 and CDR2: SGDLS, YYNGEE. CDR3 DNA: TGTGCCAGCGGCGGTGGGAATCCTAGCACAGATACGCAGTATTTT. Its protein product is CASGGGNPSTDTQYF.

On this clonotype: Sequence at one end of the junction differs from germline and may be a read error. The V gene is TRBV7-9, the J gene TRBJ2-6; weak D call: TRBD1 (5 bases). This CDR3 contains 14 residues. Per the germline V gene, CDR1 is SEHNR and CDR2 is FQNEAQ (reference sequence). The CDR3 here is CASSSTTGANILTF. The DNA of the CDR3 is TGTGCCAGCAGCTCTACAACTGGGGCCAACATCCTGACTTTC. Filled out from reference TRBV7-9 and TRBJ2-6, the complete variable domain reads DTGVSQNPRHKITKRGQNVTFRCDPISEHNRLYWYRQTLGQGPEFLTYFQNEAQLEKSRLLSDRFSAERPKGSFSTLEIQRTEQGDSAMYLCASSSTTGANILTFGAGSRLTVL.

CDR3 residues: CASSPSVTGANVLTF. CDR3 nucleotides: TGTGCCAGCAGCCCTTCCGTTACTGGGGCCAACGTCCTGACTTTC. V usage is TRBV7-3 and J usage is TRBJ2-6; D gene unclear. Deletions cut 5 bases from V and 2 bases from J, with 10 bases between. Germline V gene lookup returns CDR1 SGHTA and CDR2 FQGTGA. This CDR3 region has 15 residues.

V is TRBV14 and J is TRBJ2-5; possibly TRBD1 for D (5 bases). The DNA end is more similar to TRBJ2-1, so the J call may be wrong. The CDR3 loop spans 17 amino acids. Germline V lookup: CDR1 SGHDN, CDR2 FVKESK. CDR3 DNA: TGTGCCAGCAGCCAAGTCCTGGGGCGGTGGGTACAAGAGACCCAGTTCTTC. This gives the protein CASSQVLGRWVQETQFF.

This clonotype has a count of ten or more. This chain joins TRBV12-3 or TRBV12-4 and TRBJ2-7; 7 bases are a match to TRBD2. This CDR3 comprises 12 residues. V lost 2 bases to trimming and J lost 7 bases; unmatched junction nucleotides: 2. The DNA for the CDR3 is TGTGCCAGCAGTTTACGGGGAGGGGAGCAGTACTTC. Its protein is CASSLRGGEQYF.

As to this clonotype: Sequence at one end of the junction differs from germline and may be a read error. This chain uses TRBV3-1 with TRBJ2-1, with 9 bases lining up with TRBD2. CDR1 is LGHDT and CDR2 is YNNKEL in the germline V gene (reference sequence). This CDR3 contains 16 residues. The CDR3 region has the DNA TGTGCCAGCAGCCAAGATATTAGCGGGGGCCACAATAAGCAGTTCTTC. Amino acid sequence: CASSQDISGGHNKQFF.

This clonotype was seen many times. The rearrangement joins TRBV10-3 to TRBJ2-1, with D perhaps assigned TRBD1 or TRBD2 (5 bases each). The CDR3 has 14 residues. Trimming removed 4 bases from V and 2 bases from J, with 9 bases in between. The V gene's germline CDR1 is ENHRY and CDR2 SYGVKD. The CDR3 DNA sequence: TGTGCCATCAGTGGGGGGATTACCTACAATGAGCAGTTCTTC. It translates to CAISGGITYNEQFF.

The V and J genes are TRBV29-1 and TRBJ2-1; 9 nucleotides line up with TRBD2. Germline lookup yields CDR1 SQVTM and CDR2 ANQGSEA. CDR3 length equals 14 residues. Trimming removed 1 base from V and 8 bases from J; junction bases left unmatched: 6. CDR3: CSVEVGGGGDEQFF. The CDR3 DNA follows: TGCAGCGTTGAAGTTGGCGGGGGGGGCGATGAGCAGTTCTTC.

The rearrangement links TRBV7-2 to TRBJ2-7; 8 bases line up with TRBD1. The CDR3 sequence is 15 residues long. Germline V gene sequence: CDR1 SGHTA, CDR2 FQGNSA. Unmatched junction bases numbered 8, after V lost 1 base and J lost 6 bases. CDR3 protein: CASSLVGQGRGEQYF. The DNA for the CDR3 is TGTGCCAGCAGCTTAGTCGGACAGGGTAGGGGCGAGCAGTACTTC.